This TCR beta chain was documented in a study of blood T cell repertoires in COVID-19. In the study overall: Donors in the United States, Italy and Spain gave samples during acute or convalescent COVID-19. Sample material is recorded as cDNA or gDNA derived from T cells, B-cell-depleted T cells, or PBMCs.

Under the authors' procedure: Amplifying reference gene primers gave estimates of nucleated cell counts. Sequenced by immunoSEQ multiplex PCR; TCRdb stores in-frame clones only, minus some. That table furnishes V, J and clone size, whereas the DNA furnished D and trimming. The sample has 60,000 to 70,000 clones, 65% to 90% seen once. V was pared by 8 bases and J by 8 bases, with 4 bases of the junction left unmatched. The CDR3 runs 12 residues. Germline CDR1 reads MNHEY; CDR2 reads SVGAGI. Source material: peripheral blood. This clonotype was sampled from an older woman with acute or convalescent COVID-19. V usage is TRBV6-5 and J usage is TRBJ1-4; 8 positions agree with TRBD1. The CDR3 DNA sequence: TGTGCCAGCGACAGGGGAGACGAAAAACTGTTTTTT. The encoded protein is CASDRGDEKLFF.